The source of this T cell receptor (beta chain) is a study of cytomegalovirus exposure and HLA in healthy donors. The donors were in the approximately 120-subject validation cohort; that cohort was separate from the approximately 700-subject first cohort. Study-wide points: The study put about 180 TCR beta chains on its list as cytomegalovirus-associated. In vitro assays verified that three CMV-associated chains recognized CMV antigens specifically.

Details on this clone: Its antigen remains unknown.

Measured with immunoSEQ multiplex PCR; TCRdb has only the in-frame clones, and not every one. The sample consists of about 130,000 clones, 85% to 90% of them appearing once. This clonotype originated in a woman under 30 in good health and CMV-seronegative. The specimen was PBMCs.

CDR3 nucleotide sequence: TGTGCCAGCAGCTTCAAGGAGAGACCAGCGACAGATACGCAGTATTTT. Translated: CASSFKERPATDTQYF. This chain uses TRBV5-6 with TRBJ2-3, with no clear D. Deletions cut 2 bases from V and 3 bases from J, with 16 bases between. Germline V CDR1 and CDR2: SGHDT, YYEEEE. The CDR3 has 16 amino acids. Full variable domain (missing parts from reference TRBV5-6 and TRBJ2-3): DAGVTQSPTHLIKTRGQQVTLRCSPKSGHDTVSWYQQALGQGPQFIFQYYEEEERQRGNFPDRFSGHQFPNYSSELNVNALLLGDSALYLCASSFKERPATDTQYFGPGTRLTVL.